Shown below are 32 T cell receptor beta chains from a single sample sequenced in a study of OX40 agonist ivuxolimab in advanced cancers. Method: immunoSEQ multiplex PCR; TCRdb's copy keeps in-frame clones and lacks some. The sample carries some 80,000 clones, about 88% recorded once. The material was CD4+ or CD8+ T cells sorted from blood, obtained in a trial of the OX40 agonist ivuxolimab. The receptor source for this set is an adult with an advanced solid tumor such as melanoma, head and neck, liver or kidney cancer.

The chain joins TRBV6-5 to TRBJ2-7; D tentatively reads TRBD1 or TRBD2 (5 bases each). Looked up from germline, CDR1 is MNHEY and CDR2 is SVGAGI. The V gene lost 7 bases and the J gene lost 0 bases, with 10 bases spanning the gap. The CDR3 totals 13 residues. This CDR3 is CASTPGSSYEQYF. The CDR3 DNA reads TGTGCCAGCACCCCAGGGAGCTCCTACGAGCAGTACTTC.

The V and J genes are TRBV5-1 and TRBJ1-6, with TRBD1 matching over 8 bases. CDR1 is SGHRS and CDR2 is YFSETQ in the germline V gene. The CDR3 consists of 19 residues. J was trimmed by 1 base and V by 2 bases; bases with no gene match: 11. CDR3 nucleotide sequence: TGCGCCAGCAGCTTTCAACCCGGACAGGGAGGTTCCTATAATTCACCCCTCCACTTT. Encoded protein: CASSFQPGQGGSYNSPLHF.

V usage is TRBV18 and J usage is TRBJ2-6; no reliable D call. The CDR3 covers 19 residues. From germline, CDR1 is KGHSH and CDR2 LQKENI. Trimming left V 3 bases short and J 0 bases short, with 18 bases between. The CDR3 coding sequence is TGTGCCAGCTCACCTTTGACCGGTATTCTTAGCTCTGGGGCCAACGTCCTGACTTTC. This encodes CASSPLTGILSSGANVLTF.

This clone came up a few times. CDR3 sequence (DNA): TGTGCCAGCAGTTTTCGAGAGAATAGCAATCAGCCCCAGCATTTT. Amino acid sequence: CASSFRENSNQPQHF. The rearrangement links TRBV27 to TRBJ1-5; D uncertain. The CDR3 extends over 15 amino acids. Trimming removed 3 bases from V and 0 bases from J, with 9 bases in between. The germline gives CDR1 MNHEY, CDR2 SMNVEV (reference sequence).

The genes are TRBV29-1 and TRBJ2-5; the match to TRBD2 covers 11 bases. CDR3 length equals 14 residues. V lost 8 bases, J lost 2 bases, and 7 bases stayed unmatched. Germline V lookup: CDR1 SQVTM, CDR2 ANQGSEA. The CDR3 nucleotides are TGCAGCTCCCCCGGGACTAGCGGTCAAGAGACCCAGTACTTC. The encoded protein is CSSPGTSGQETQYF.

The CDR3 sequence: CSVLWGGMNTEAFF. CDR3 in DNA: TGCAGCGTTCTGTGGGGTGGGATGAACACTGAAGCTTTCTTT. The chain recombines TRBV29-1 with TRBJ1-1; no clear D. V gave up 5 bases and J gave up 0 bases, with 13 bases separating them. From germline, CDR1 is SQVTM and CDR2 ANQGSEA. The CDR3 length is 14 residues.

The table lists this clone with a few counts. This chain connects TRBV28 to TRBJ1-4; D is uncertain. This CDR3 spans 12 amino acids. Germline V gives CDR1 MDHEN, CDR2 SYDVKM. V was trimmed by 3 bases and J by 5 bases, leaving 4 bases between them. In DNA form, the CDR3 reads TGTGCCAGCAGTTTGCTGAATGAAAAACTGTTTTTT. Its translation is CASSLLNEKLFF.

The chain carries TRBV13 and TRBJ2-2; no definite D call. The CDR3 runs to 17 residues. V was cut by 2 bases and J by 2 bases, with 15 bases left in between. From germline, CDR1 is PRHDT and CDR2 FYEKMQ (reference sequence). The CDR3 DNA reads TGTGCCAGCAGCTTACCGGCGTGGCCGGACAACACCGGGGAGCTGTTTTTT. Its protein product is CASSLPAWPDNTGELFF.

The chain uses TRBV4-2 and TRBJ2-2, with a tentative D call TRBD1 (6 bases). The germline V gene encodes CDR1 LGHNA and CDR2 YNFKEQ. CDR3 length: 17 amino acids. V lost 0 bases and J lost 1, with 12 bases in between. CDR3 in DNA: TGTGCCAGCAGCCAAGATTGGGGGCAGCGGAACACCGGGGAGCTGTTTTTT. This translates into CASSQDWGQRNTGELFF.

This rearrangement joins TRBV11-2 to TRBJ2-2, with 8 bases matching TRBD1. CDR1 and CDR2 (germline): SGHAT, FQNNGV. The CDR3 loop spans 15 amino acids. V shed 6 bases, J shed 2 bases, and the junction held 5 bases outside the gene matches. The CDR3 loop is CASRRTGSNTGELFF. The CDR3 DNA sequence: TGTGCCAGCAGGCGGACAGGGTCTAACACCGGGGAGCTGTTTTTT.

J is TRBJ1-2 and V is TRBV6-5, with D possibly TRBD1 on 6 matching bases. Germline V gene sequence: CDR1 MNHEY, CDR2 SVGAGI. The V gene lost 6 bases and the J gene lost 3 bases, with 17 bases spanning the gap. The length of the CDR3 is 15 residues. The CDR3 reads CASSKQGLRDYGYTF. The CDR3 bases are TGTGCCAGCAGCAAACAGGGTCTACGGGACTATGGCTACACCTTC.

The chain links TRBV7-2 to TRBJ2-7; D remains ambiguous. CDR1 and CDR2 from the germline V gene are SGHTA and FQGNSA. The CDR3 contains 11 residues. V lost 2 bases to trimming and J lost 5 bases, with 4 bases between them. CDR3 residues: CASSLSHEQYF. CDR3 coding DNA: TGTGCCAGCAGCTTAAGCCACGAGCAGTACTTC.

This clone was detected only a few times. This sequence joins TRBV7-9 and TRBJ2-2; D call uncertain. The ends were cut back, 5 bases at V and 5 bases at J, with 9 bases in the middle. Germline V gene data show CDR1 as SEHNR and CDR2 as FQNEAQ (reference sequence). CDR3 length equals 13 residues. This chain's CDR3 is CASSPRRTGELFF. The CDR3 region has the DNA TGTGCCAGCAGCCCCCGACGTACCGGGGAGCTGTTTTTT.

This clone was observed a single time. The CDR3 reads CASSYGLAGGYNEQFF. The CDR3 nucleotides read TGTGCCAGCAGCTACGGACTAGCGGGAGGCTACAATGAGCAGTTCTTC. The rearrangement uses TRBV11-2 and TRBJ2-1; 14 nucleotides line up with TRBD2. The V and J ends lost 4 bases and 3 bases, in that order; junction bases with no gene match: 2. The CDR3 has 16 amino acids. CDR1 and CDR2 from the germline V gene are SGHAT and FQNNGV. Using reference TRBV11-2 and TRBJ2-1 for the parts outside the CDR3, the full variable domain is EAGVAQSPRYKIIEKRQSVAFWCNPISGHATLYWYQQILGQGPKLLIQFQNNGVVDDSQLPKDRFSAERLKGVDSTLKIQPAKLEDSAVYLCASSYGLAGGYNEQFFGPGTRLTVL.

The V and J genes are TRBV7-2 and TRBJ1-6; D unresolved. The CDR3 is made up of 14 amino acids. CDR1 and CDR2 (germline): SGHTA, FQGNSA. Trimming took off 0 bases at V and 6 bases at J, with 6 bases between the two ends. The DNA of the CDR3 is TGTGCCAGCAGCTTAGCCGCCTTTAATTCACCCCTCCACTTT. Residues: CASSLAAFNSPLHF.

The chain is built from TRBV13 and TRBJ2-7; 8 bases match TRBD2. In germline, CDR1 is PRHDT, CDR2 FYEKMQ (reference sequence). The CDR3 spans 18 residues. J gave up 5 bases and V 2 bases, and 17 bases lay outside the gene matches. The DNA for the CDR3 is TGTGCCAGCAGCTTACGCCGGTTTGGTTCGGGAGGGTTCCACGAGCAGTACTTC. It is translated as CASSLRRFGSGGFHEQYF.

There are a few counts of this clone. The V gene is TRBV4-1, the J gene TRBJ1-1; unclear D gene. V shed 3 bases and J shed 6 bases, with 11 bases lying between them. CDR1 and CDR2 (germline): MGHRA, YSYEKL. The CDR3 is 13 residues long. CDR3: CASSQVGIPEAFF. CDR3 in DNA: TGCGCCAGCAGCCAGGTAGGGATCCCTGAAGCTTTCTTT.

V gene TRBV7-9 combines with J gene TRBJ2-3, with TRBD2 matching over 10 bases. Germline trimming cut 3 bases from V and 4 bases from J; bases unmatched to any gene: 13. CDR1 and CDR2 from the germline V gene are SEHNR and FQNEAQ (reference sequence). The length of the CDR3 is 18 residues. Written as DNA, the CDR3 is TGTGCCAGCAGCTTCTATCGGGCTAGCGGGAGTGGGGCAGATACGCAGTATTTT. It translates to CASSFYRASGSGADTQYF.

CDR3 protein: CASSERGHGYTF. In DNA, the CDR3 is TGTGCCAGCAGTGAGAGGGGCCATGGCTACACCTTC. The chain links TRBV6-1 to TRBJ1-2, with a tentative D call TRBD1 (5 bases). The length of the CDR3 is 12 residues. The V and J ends lost 3 bases and 6 bases respectively, with 8 bases between them. The germline V gene has CDR1 MNHNS and CDR2 SASEGT.

The chain combines TRBV5-1 with TRBJ1-5; D possibly corresponds to TRBD1 (5 bases). The ends were cut back, 3 bases at V and 1 base at J, with 11 bases in the middle. The germline V gene has CDR1 SGHRS and CDR2 YFSETQ. The CDR3 totals 15 residues. The CDR3 sequence is CASSWGPHSNQPQHF. The CDR3 nucleotides read TGCGCCAGCAGCTGGGGACCCCACAGCAATCAGCCCCAGCATTTT.

The chain carries TRBV11-2 and TRBJ2-5; the D is unclear. Trimming took 3 bases from V and 1 from J, leaving 0 bases between them. Germline V gene sequence: CDR1 SGHAT, CDR2 FQNNGV. CDR3 size: 11 residues. CDR3 region: CASSFQETQYF. For the CDR3, the DNA is TGTGCCAGCAGCTTCCAAGAGACCCAGTACTTC.

The chain joins TRBV5-1 to TRBJ2-3; D gene unclear. Germline CDR1 reads SGHRS; CDR2 reads YFSETQ. V gave up 3 bases and J gave up 4 bases, with 9 bases separating them. This CDR3 comprises 13 residues. CDR3: CASSSDIADTQYF. In nucleotides, the CDR3 is TGCGCCAGCAGCTCCGACATTGCAGATACGCAGTATTTT.

The CDR3 region has the DNA TGTGCCAGCAGCTTAGTGGCTAGCGGGAGTGCTGAGCAGTTCTTC. It yields the protein CASSLVASGSAEQFF. The chain employs TRBV7-8 and TRBJ2-1, with TRBD2 matching 10 bases. CDR1 is SGHVS and CDR2 is FQNEAQ in the germline V gene. This CDR3 comprises 15 residues. Unmatched junction bases numbered 6, after V lost 1 base and J lost 9 bases.

V and J are TRBV11-2 and TRBJ2-2, with TRBD1 as a possible D gene (6 bases). The CDR3 length is 13 residues. Looked up from germline, CDR1 is SGHAT and CDR2 is FQNNGV. V shed 8 bases and J shed 4 bases, with 11 bases lying between them. CDR3 residues: CASRQAATGELFF. The DNA of the CDR3 is TGTGCCAGCCGACAGGCTGCCACCGGGGAGCTGTTTTTT.

This chain uses TRBV7-2 with TRBJ1-3; no definite D call. CDR1 is SGHTA and CDR2 is FQGNSA in the germline V gene. The CDR3 length is 17 residues. V was pared by 2 bases and J by 1 base, with 15 bases between. CDR3 loop: CASSLIPVIGSGNTIYF. For the CDR3, the DNA is TGTGCCAGCAGCTTAATTCCCGTCATAGGGTCTGGAAACACCATATATTTT. Full variable domain (missing parts from reference TRBV7-2 and TRBJ1-3): GAGVSQSPSNKVTEKGKDVELRCDPISGHTALYWYRQSLGQGLEFLIYFQGNSAPDKSGLPSDRFSAERTGGSVSTLTIQRTQQEDSAVYLCASSLIPVIGSGNTIYFGEGSWLTVV.

The chain combines TRBV5-1 with TRBJ2-3, with 10 bases that match TRBD2. In germline, CDR1 is SGHRS, CDR2 YFSETQ. The CDR3 consists of 18 residues. J gave up 1 base and V 4 bases, and 12 bases lay outside the gene matches. The CDR3 bases are TGCGCCAGCAGCCAGGGAACTAGCGGGGCCCCAGGCACAGATACGCAGTATTTT. Translating gives CASSQGTSGAPGTDTQYF.

This sequence joins TRBV9 and TRBJ2-1, with 8 bases identical to TRBD2. V was pared by 4 bases and J by 3 bases, with 9 bases of the junction left unmatched. The CDR3 has 16 residues. The germline gives CDR1 SGDLS, CDR2 YYNGEE. CDR3 amino acids: CASSKGLANFYNEQFF. The CDR3 region has the DNA TGTGCCAGCAGCAAAGGACTAGCAAACTTCTACAATGAGCAGTTCTTC. Using reference TRBV9 and TRBJ2-1 for the parts outside the CDR3, the full variable domain is DSGVTQTPKHLITATGQRVTLRCSPRSGDLSVYWYQQSLDQGLQFLIQYYNGEERAKGNILERFSAQQFPDLHSELNLSSLELGDSALYFCASSKGLANFYNEQFFGPGTRLTVL.

CDR3 bases: TGTGCCAGCAGTCGCGATATTACCGGGGAGCTGTTTTTT. Protein product: CASSRDITGELFF. The J gene is TRBJ2-2, the V gene TRBV6-6; no clear D. Germline V gene sequence: CDR1 MNHNY, CDR2 SVGAGI (reference sequence). CDR3 length: 13 residues. The V end lost 5 bases, the J end lost 5 bases, and 9 bases lay between the germline ends.

CDR3 protein: CASGSAGVSDNEQFF. Written as DNA, the CDR3 is TGTGCCAGCGGGTCTGCGGGAGTGTCAGACAATGAGCAGTTCTTC. The chain carries TRBV21-1 and TRBJ2-1; the table gives TRBD2 as D, unverified against the DNA. TRBV21-1 has pseudogene status. The CDR3 spans 15 residues.

The V gene is TRBV11-3, the J gene TRBJ2-1; TRBD1 matches 7 bases. J gave up 2 bases and V 3 bases, and 7 bases lay outside the gene matches. Germline CDR1 is SGHNT and CDR2 is YENEEA. CDR3 length: 16 residues. The CDR3 DNA reads as TGTGCCAGCAGCTTCCTCGGGACAGCAACCTACAATGAGCAGTTCTTC. Its translation is CASSFLGTATYNEQFF.

The chain has TRBV29-1 and TRBJ2-7; a weak D match, TRBD2 (7 bases). This CDR3 comprises 15 residues. V shed 2 bases and J shed 7 bases, with 21 bases lying between them. The germline V gene encodes CDR1 SQVTM and CDR2 ANQGSEA. In nucleotides, the CDR3 is TGCAGCGTTGAATCGGGGGGAGCGGGCCAGGGGGAGCAGTACTTC. This encodes CSVESGGAGQGEQYF.

This clone was seen a handful of times. V and J are TRBV6-6 and TRBJ1-6; D possibly corresponds to TRBD1 (5 bases). The V end was cut by 8 bases, the J end by 0 bases, with 11 bases between. Looked up from germline, CDR1 is MNHNY and CDR2 is SVGAGI (reference sequence). CDR3 length equals 15 residues. The CDR3, as DNA: TGTGCCAGCCAACAGGCTAGCTCCTATAATTCACCCCTCCACTTT. It specifies CASQQASSYNSPLHF.